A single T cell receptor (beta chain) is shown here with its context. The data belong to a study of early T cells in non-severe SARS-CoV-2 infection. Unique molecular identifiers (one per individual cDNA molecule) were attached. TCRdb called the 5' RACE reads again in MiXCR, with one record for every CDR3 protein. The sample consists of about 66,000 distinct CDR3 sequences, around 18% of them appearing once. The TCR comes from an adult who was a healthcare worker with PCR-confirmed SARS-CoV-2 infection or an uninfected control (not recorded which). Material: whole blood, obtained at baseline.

For the CDR3, the DNA is TGCAGCGTTGAACCTAGCGGGGCATCAGATACGCAGTATTTT. Protein sequence: CSVEPSGASDTQYF. The chain is built from TRBV29-1 and TRBJ2-3, with TRBD2 matching over 9 bases. With 2 bases clipped from V and 4 bases from J, the junction kept 4 bases outside the gene matches. This CDR3 has 14 amino acids. CDR1 is SQVTM, CDR2 ANQGSEA, per germline.